This T cell receptor beta chain was documented in a study of beta chain features in type 1 diabetes. General observations from the study: TCRB CDR3s from Type 1 diabetes patients were moderately but significantly shorter in all four CD4+ subsets.

cDNA synthesis used the whole RNA isolate, giving expressed TCRB sequences. The method was immunoSEQ multiplex PCR; TCRdb's version includes in-frame clones alone and lacks a portion of them. Of fewer than 900,000 clones in the sample, about 17% were seen once. Germline CDR1 MDHEN, CDR2 SYDVKM. The CDR3 spans 15 residues. Deletions cut 5 bases from V and 7 bases from J, with 18 bases between. As concerns this clone: The antigen is unknown.

Each of the sorted populations had a purity greater than 95%. This TCR was recovered from a woman aged 18-29 years in good health. J is TRBJ2-1 and V is TRBV28; a weak D match, TRBD2 (6 bases). The sequenced material came from naive CD4+ T cells from blood. CDR3 loop: CASSRRGFRGNEQFF. DNA of the CDR3: TGTGCCAGCAGTCGCCGGGGGTTTAGGGGAAATGAGCAGTTCTTC.